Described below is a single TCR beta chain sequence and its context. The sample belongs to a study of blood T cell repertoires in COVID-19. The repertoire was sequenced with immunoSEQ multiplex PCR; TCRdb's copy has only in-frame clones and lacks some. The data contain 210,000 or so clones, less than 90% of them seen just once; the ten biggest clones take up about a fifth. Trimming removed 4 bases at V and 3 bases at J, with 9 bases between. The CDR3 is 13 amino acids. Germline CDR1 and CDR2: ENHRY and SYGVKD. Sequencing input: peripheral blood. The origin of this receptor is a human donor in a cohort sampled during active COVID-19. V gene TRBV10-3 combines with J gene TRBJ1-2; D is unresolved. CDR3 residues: CAISVEGDYGYTF. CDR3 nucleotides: TGTGCCATCAGTGTAGAGGGAGACTATGGCTACACCTTC.